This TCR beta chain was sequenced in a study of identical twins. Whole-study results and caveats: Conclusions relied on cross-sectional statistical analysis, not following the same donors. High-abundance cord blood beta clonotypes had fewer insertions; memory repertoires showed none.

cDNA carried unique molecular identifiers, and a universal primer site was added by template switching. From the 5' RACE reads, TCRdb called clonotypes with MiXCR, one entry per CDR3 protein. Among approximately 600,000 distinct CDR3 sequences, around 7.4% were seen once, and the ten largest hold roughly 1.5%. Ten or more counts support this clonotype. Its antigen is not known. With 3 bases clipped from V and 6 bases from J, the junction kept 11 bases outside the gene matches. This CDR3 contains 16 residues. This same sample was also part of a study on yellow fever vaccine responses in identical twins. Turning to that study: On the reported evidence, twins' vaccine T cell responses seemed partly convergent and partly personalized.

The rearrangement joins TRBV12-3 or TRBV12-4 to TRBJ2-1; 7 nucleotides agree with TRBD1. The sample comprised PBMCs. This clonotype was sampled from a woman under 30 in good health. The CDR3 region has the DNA TGTGCCAGCAGTTTTTTTGCGACAGGGCGGCTCAATGAGCAGTTCTTC. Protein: CASSFFATGRLNEQFF.